The present T cell receptor (beta chain) was sequenced within a study of blood T cell repertoires in COVID-19. For the study at large: In each case, the material was cDNA or gDNA derived from T cells, B-cell-depleted T cells, or PBMCs.

In terms of age and location, participants ranged from roughly 18 to 95 years and lived in under 30 US areas. Participants reported their clinical history, and cohort assignment relied on those reports. Original handling: It was from reference gene primer amplification that nucleated cell counts were estimated. Profiling relied on immunoSEQ multiplex PCR, and the TCRdb table lists in-frame clones only, not all of them. V and J calls plus clone size are reproduced from that table; the DNA served to infer D and trimming. The sample includes 210,000 or so clones, roughly 80% of them seen just once. The CDR3 has 13 residues. Between the trimmed V and J ends, which lost 1 base and 5 bases, there was a span of 8 bases. In germline, CDR1 is LGHNA, CDR2 YSLEER.

The origin of this receptor is a man aged 55 to 70 who had recovered from COVID-19. This sequence joins TRBV4-3 and TRBJ1-1, with D maybe TRBD1 (5 bases). The specimen sequenced was PBMCs or T cells enriched from blood (not recorded which). In DNA form, the CDR3 reads TGCGCCAGCAGCCAAGTCAGGGATACTGAAGCTTTCTTT. This encodes CASSQVRDTEAFF.